The sequence of this T cell receptor (beta chain) was determined in a study of T cells after yellow fever vaccination. Comment on this clonotype: Its cognate antigen is unknown.

Unmatched junction bases numbered 6, after V lost 3 bases and J lost 2 bases. The CDR3 spans 16 residues. Findings of the study overall: Repertoires obtained by FACS sorting could include abundant clonotypes that entered as contaminants from the bulk population. Clones that expanded after primary vaccination mostly reappeared after the booster (96% CD4, approximately 89% CD8).

It was through 5'RACE template switching that TCR cDNA was made, with a universal primer site and UMIs added. TCRdb called the 5' RACE reads again in MiXCR, with one record for every CDR3 protein. Of under 600,000 distinct CDR3 sequences detected, 20% to 25% appear once; the ten largest clones hold approximately 15%. Sample: PBMCs, taken roughly 20 days after the first yellow fever vaccination. The receptor was isolated from a man younger than 35 who received the YFV17D yellow fever vaccine. The gene calls are TRBV12-3 or TRBV12-4 and TRBJ2-3; 9 bases match TRBD2. CDR3 coding DNA: TGTGCCAGCAGTTTCTCGCGGGGGGGCCTCACAGATACGCAGTATTTT. It specifies CASSFSRGGLTDTQYF.